This TCR beta chain was obtained from a study of T cells in Graves' hyperthyroidism and ophthalmopathy. Patients aged 18 to 65 had newly diagnosed hyperthyroidism of under 2 months' duration. The PBMCs studied were ones that came from roughly 9.1 ml fresh peripheral blood. Study-wide points: Using 13 V-J features, a model discriminated ophthalmopathy from stable hyperthyroidism.

Concerning this clonotype: Its antigen is undetermined.

Amplification of TCR beta CDR3 regions used RNA as the template. The HTBI primer set served for first-round RT-PCR of the TCR CDR3. TCRdb reprocessed the multiplex PCR reads with MiXCR, giving one entry per CDR3 protein. The data show fewer than 500,000 distinct CDR3 sequences, with roughly 13% seen just once and 20% held by the top ten. Material for sequencing was blood. This TCR derives from a man in his thirties or forties with Graves' hyperthyroidism that later progressed to Graves' ophthalmopathy.

CDR3 residues: CASSMDTNTEAFF. As DNA, the CDR3 is TGTGCCAGCAGCATGGACACAAACACTGAAGCTTTCTTT. The genes are TRBV7-3 and TRBJ1-1; a possible D gene is TRBD1 (5 bases). V gave up 5 bases and J gave up 2 bases, with 9 bases separating them. The CDR3 has 13 amino acids. Germline CDR1 SGHTA, CDR2 FQGTGA.